Below, one T cell receptor beta chain is given with its context. The antigen remains unidentified. These data belong to a study of a mutant IDH1 vaccine in newly diagnosed glioma. For the study at large: Treated patients had a mean age of 40.4 years and a sex split that was approximately 62% male and roughly 38% female. Every participant had undergone radiotherapy, temozolomide, or both before, and most underwent both.

J was trimmed by 3 bases and V by 0 bases; bases with no gene match: 2. This CDR3 comprises 16 residues. Germline V CDR1 and CDR2: KGHSH, LQKENI. Time point: week 11, during vaccination. It was 300 ug of mutant IDH1 20-mer peptide that made up each vaccine dose, given with topical imiquimod. Whole-study results and caveats: Overall, just under 95% of patients had vaccine-induced immune responses.

Libraries were prepared by immunoSEQ multiplex PCR; TCRdb keeps only in-frame clonotypes and omits some of them. The profile shows around 40,000 clones, less than 90% of them singletons. The specimen was PBMCs, collected from a glioma patient whose treatment included an IDH1 peptide vaccine. This receptor was identified in a man aged 35-49 years with glioma. The chain uses TRBV18 and TRBJ1-3; 10 bases align to TRBD1. For the CDR3, the DNA is TGTGCCAGCTCACCACCCGGGACAGGGGTTGGAAACACCATATATTTT. Translation: CASSPPGTGVGNTIYF. Based on the CDR3 plus reference TRBV18 and TRBJ1-3, the full variable domain is NAGVMQNPRHLVRRRGQEARLRCSPMKGHSHVYWYRQLPEEGLKFMVYLQKENIIDESGMPKERFSAEFPKEGPSILRIQQVVRGDSAAYFCASSPPGTGVGNTIYFGEGSWLTVV.